The rows below give T cell receptor beta chains drawn from one sample of a study of blood T cells in healthy people across ages. TCRdb redid the calling of the 5' RACE reads with MiXCR, one entry per CDR3 protein. The sample lists about 720,000 distinct CDR3 sequences; just under 25% were seen once. The same data also went into a second study, on T cells of mothers and their children.

The sequenced material came from blood. These receptors were taken from a boy between 10 and 17 years old in good health. CDR3s include the opening cysteine and the closing phenylalanine or tryptophan. A D gene is named only where the DNA matches it firmly.

d_call j_call v_call cdr3_aa
TRBD2 TRBJ2-5 TRBV6-6 CASSKRGGGAGETQYF
TRBD1 TRBJ1-1 TRBV7-3 CASSLLGTDNTEAFF
. TRBJ2-2 TRBV25-1 CASRASGLTNTGELFF
. TRBJ2-7 TRBV2 CASEAVGEQYF
. . TRBV4-1 CASSHDRNRGNEQFF
. TRBJ1-2 TRBV7-9 CASSLATGGYTF
. TRBJ2-5 TRBV24-1 CATSDWRRGDQETQYF
TRBD1 TRBJ1-1 TRBV15 CAASRGLADSIPNTEAFF
TRBD2 TRBJ2-1 TRBV14 CASSRNPGLAGHNEQFF
. TRBJ2-1 TRBV28 CASSFMSYNEQFF
TRBD2 TRBJ2-3 TRBV30 CAGTSGVTDTQYF
. TRBJ2-3 TRBV18 CASSPRNSGDTQYF
TRBD1 TRBJ1-5 TRBV12-3/TRBV12-4 CASSPTGDRRNQPQHF
. TRBJ2-7 TRBV7-9 CASSSTSTVHEQYF
. TRBJ2-7 TRBV7-2 CASSLAGGFLSYEQYF
. . TRBV5-6 CASSSLLWISYEQYF
. TRBJ1-1 TRBV12-3/TRBV12-4 CASSYREATEAFF
. TRBJ1-4 TRBV5-1 CASSLAAGETTNEKLFF
. TRBJ2-4 TRBV6-5 CASSMEGAYIQYF
. TRBJ2-3 TRBV9 CASSDEGTSTDTQYF
. TRBJ2-5 TRBV11-3 CAGSLGGSQETQYF
TRBD2 TRBJ2-1 TRBV9 CASSGTSGGAYNEQFF
TRBD2 TRBJ2-3 TRBV7-6 CASSLSGGAGDTQYF
. TRBJ1-6 TRBV7-3 CASSPGQISSPLHF
. TRBJ2-3 TRBV5-1 CASSLDPGADTQYF
. TRBJ1-4 TRBV28 CARRQATQTEKLFF
TRBD2 TRBJ2-3 TRBV13 CASSQSSGSDTQYF
. TRBJ1-1 TRBV4-3 CASSQDRWQTLEAFF
. TRBJ1-1 TRBV29-1 CSVEGNGEAFF
TRBD1 TRBJ2-5 TRBV12-3/TRBV12-4 CASSFQGAGEETQYF
TRBD1 . TRBV9 CASSVVPDRHTYEQYF
TRBD1 TRBJ2-1 TRBV20-1 CSARGPGTANPHEQFF
TRBD1 TRBJ2-7 TRBV20-1 CSAKGSGQGFSYEQYF
. TRBJ2-5 TRBV28 CASNLRLGEETQYF
TRBD2 TRBJ2-7 TRBV28 CASSSLAVSYEQYF
TRBD2 TRBJ2-1 TRBV20-1 CSARDGSSGYNEQFF
. TRBJ1-2 TRBV7-2 CASSARVNYGYTF
. TRBJ2-1 TRBV20-1 CSARGGKVSSYNEQFF
TRBD1 TRBJ2-7 TRBV7-9 CASSSTDRGSYEQYF
. . TRBV27 CAGSPLSDSTYEQYF
TRBD2 TRBJ2-1 TRBV24-1 CATSDFGPPGLAGQVEQFF
. TRBJ2-1 TRBV11-1 CASSADGYNEQFF
TRBD1 TRBJ2-3 TRBV14 CASSQSYDPDRGRRSTDTQYF
TRBD1 TRBJ1-6 TRBV15 CATSRLSGTGQSPLHF
TRBD1 TRBJ2-7 TRBV7-9 CASSPGGPNYEQYF
TRBD1 TRBJ1-6 TRBV6-6 CASRNFGQGVSPLHF
TRBD2 TRBJ2-5 TRBV7-9 CASSLAWTSDPQTQYF
TRBD2 TRBJ2-7 TRBV28 CASITSGGEQYF
TRBD1 TRBJ1-4 TRBV7-2 CASSSDRGEKLFF
. TRBJ2-5 TRBV4-3 CASSLHAGGERFF
TRBD2 TRBJ2-5 TRBV20-1 CSARRSGRGQETQYF
. TRBJ2-1 TRBV7-9 CASSLEQSSYNEQFF
TRBD1 TRBJ1-2 TRBV5-1 CASSLRGQGYGYTF
TRBD2 TRBJ2-3 TRBV20-1 CSALGGSRADTQYF